This TCR beta chain was obtained from a study of coeliac disease. TCRdb keeps only in-frame clones here, not all; method: immunoSEQ multiplex PCR. The profile shows around 9,000 clones, over 60% of them singletons. Cells were frozen in aliquots of approximately 450,000, and one aliquot per fraction was sequenced. CDR1 and CDR2 from the germline V gene are SGHDN and FVKESK. The CDR3 has 14 residues. V was clipped by 5 bases and J by 2 bases; unmatched bases: 4. The sequence derives from a woman aged 60-75 years with celiac disease. J is TRBJ2-7 and V is TRBV14, with 9 nucleotides matching TRBD1. The specimen was lamina propria lymphocytes from the gut. DNA of the CDR3: TGTGCCAGCAGCTTCGGGACAGGGCCCTACGAGCAGTACTTC. Translated: CASSFGTGPYEQYF.